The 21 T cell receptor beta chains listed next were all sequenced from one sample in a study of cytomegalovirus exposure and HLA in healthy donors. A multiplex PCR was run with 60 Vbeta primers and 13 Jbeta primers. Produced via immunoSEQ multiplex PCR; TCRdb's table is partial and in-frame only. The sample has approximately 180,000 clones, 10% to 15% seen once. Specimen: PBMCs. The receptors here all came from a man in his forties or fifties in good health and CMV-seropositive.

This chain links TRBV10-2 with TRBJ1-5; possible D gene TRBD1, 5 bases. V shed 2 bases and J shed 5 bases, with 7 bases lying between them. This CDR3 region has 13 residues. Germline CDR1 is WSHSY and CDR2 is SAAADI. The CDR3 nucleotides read TGCGCCAGCAGTGAGGACAGAGATCAGCCCCAGCATTTT. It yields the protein CASSEDRDQPQHF.

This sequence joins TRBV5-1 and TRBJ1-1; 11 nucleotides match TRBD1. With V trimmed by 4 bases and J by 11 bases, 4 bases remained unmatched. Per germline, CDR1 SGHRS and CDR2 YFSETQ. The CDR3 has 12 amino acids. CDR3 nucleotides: TGCGCCAGCAGCCGGGACAGGGGGACGGCTTTCTTT. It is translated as CASSRDRGTAFF.

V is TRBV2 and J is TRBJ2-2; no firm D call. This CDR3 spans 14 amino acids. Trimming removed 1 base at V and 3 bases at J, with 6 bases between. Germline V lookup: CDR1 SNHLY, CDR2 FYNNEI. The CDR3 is CASSEVRDTGELFF. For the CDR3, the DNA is TGTGCCAGCAGTGAAGTTCGGGACACCGGGGAGCTGTTTTTT.

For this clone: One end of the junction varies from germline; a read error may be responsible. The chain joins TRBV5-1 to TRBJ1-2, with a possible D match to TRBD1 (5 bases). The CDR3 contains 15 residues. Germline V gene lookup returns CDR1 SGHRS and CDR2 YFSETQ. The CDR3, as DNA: TGCGCCAGCAGCTCGGCGGGGCGCGGGCAGTATGGCTATACCTTC. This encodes CASSSAGRGQYGYTF.

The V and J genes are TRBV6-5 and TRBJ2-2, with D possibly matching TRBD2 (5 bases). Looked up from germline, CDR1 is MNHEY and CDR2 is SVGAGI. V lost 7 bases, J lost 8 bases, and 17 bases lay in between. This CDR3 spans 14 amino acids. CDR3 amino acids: CASTDGVPQGELFF. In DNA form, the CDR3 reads TGTGCCAGCACCGACGGGGTCCCCCAGGGGGAGCTGTTTTTT.

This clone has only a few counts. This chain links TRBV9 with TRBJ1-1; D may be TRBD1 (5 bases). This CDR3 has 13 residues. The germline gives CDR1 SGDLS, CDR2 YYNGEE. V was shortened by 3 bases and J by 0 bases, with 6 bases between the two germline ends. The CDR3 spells CASSATVNTEAFF. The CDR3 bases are TGTGCCAGCAGCGCGACAGTGAACACTGAAGCTTTCTTT.

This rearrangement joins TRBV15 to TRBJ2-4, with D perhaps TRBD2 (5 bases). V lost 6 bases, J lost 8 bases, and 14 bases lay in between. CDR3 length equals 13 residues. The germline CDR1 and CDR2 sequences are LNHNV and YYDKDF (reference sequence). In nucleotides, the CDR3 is TGTGCCACCAGAGACACCGGAGGAGACATTCAGTACTTC. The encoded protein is CATRDTGGDIQYF.

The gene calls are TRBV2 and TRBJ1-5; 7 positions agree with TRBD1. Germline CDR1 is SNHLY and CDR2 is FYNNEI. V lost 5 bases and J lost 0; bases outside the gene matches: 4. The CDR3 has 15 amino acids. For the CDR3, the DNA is TGTGCCAGCAGTCCTCAGGGGGGTAGCAATCAGCCCCAGCATTTT. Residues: CASSPQGGSNQPQHF.

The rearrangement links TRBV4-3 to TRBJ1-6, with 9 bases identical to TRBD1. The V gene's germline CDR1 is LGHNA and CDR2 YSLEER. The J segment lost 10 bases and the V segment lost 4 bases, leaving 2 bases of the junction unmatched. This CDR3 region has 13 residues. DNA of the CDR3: TGCGCCAGCAGCCGGGACAGGGCCTCACCCCTCCACTTT. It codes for CASSRDRASPLHF.

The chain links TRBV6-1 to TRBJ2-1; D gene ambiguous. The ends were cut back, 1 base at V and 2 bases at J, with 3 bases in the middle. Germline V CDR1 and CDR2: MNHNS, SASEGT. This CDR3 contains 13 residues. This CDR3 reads CASSEGPYNEQFF. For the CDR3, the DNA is TGTGCCAGCAGTGAAGGGCCCTACAATGAGCAGTTCTTC.

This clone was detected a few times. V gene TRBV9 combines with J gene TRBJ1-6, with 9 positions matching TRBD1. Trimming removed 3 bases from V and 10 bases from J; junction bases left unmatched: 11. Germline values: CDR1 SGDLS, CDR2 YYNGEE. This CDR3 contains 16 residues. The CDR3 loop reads CASSGRSGQGESPLHF. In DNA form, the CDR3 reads TGTGCCAGCAGCGGACGGTCGGGACAGGGCGAGTCACCCCTCCACTTT.

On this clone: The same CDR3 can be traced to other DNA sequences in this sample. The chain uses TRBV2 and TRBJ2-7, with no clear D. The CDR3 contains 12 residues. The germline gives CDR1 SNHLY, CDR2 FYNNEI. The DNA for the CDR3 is TGTGCAAGCACACGGTCGGGTTACGAGCAGTACGTC. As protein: CASTRSGYEQYV.

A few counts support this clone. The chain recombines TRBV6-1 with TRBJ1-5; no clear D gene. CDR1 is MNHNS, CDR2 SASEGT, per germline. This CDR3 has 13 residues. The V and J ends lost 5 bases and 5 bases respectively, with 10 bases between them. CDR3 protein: CASSPMAHQPQHF. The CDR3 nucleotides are TGTGCCAGCAGTCCCATGGCCCATCAGCCCCAGCATTTT.

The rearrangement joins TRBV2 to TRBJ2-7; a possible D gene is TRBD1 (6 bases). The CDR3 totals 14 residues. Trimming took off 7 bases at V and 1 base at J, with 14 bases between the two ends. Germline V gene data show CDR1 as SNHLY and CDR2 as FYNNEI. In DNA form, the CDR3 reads TGTGCCAGCAATCCACAGGGTCGGTCCTACGAGCAGTACTTC. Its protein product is CASNPQGRSYEQYF.

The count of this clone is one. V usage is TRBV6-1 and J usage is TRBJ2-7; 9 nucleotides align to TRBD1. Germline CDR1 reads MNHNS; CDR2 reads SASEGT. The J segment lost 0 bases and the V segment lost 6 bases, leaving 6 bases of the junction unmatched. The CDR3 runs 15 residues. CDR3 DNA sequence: TGTGCCAGCAGCCGGGACAGGGCCCGCTCCTACGAGCAGTACGTC. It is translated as CASSRDRARSYEQYV.

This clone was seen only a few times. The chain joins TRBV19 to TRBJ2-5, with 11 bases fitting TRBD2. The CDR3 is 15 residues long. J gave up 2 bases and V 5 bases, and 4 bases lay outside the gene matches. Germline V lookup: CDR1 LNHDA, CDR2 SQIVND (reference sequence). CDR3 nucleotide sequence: TGTGCCAGTAGTTTCTTAGCGGGGGGGCAAGAGACCCAGTACTTC. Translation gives CASSFLAGGQETQYF.

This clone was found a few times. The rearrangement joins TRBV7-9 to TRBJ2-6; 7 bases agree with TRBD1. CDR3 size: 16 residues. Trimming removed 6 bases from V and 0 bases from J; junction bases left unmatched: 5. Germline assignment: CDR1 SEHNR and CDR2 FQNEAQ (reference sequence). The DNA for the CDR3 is TGTGCCAGCAGTACAGGGGCGACCTCTGGGGCCAACGTCCTGACTTTC. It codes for CASSTGATSGANVLTF.

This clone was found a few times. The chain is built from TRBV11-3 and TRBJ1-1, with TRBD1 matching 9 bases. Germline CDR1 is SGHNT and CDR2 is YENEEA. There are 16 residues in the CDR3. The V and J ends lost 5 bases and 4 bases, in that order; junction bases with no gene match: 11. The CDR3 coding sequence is TGTGCCAGCAGCCCCGGACAGGGGTTGGGTGGCACTGAAGCTTTCTTT. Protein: CASSPGQGLGGTEAFF.

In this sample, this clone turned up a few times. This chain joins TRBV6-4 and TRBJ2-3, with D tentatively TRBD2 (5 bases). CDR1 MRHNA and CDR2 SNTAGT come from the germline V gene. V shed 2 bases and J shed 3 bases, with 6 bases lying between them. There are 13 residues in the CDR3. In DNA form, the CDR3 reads TGTGCCAGCAGTGACCGGGGAACAGATACGCAGTATTTT. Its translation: CASSDRGTDTQYF.

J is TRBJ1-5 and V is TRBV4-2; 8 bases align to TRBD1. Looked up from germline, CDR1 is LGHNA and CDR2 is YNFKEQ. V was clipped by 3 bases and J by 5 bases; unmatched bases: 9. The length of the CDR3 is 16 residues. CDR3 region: CASSQGTGGWDQPQHF. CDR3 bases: TGTGCCAGCAGCCAGGGGACAGGAGGATGGGATCAGCCCCAGCATTTT.

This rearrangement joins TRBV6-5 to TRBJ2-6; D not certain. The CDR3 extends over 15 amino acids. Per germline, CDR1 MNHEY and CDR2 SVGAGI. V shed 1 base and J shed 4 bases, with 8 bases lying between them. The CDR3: CASSYFGSGANVLTF. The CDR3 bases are TGTGCCAGCAGTTACTTCGGGTCGGGGGCCAACGTCCTGACTTTC.